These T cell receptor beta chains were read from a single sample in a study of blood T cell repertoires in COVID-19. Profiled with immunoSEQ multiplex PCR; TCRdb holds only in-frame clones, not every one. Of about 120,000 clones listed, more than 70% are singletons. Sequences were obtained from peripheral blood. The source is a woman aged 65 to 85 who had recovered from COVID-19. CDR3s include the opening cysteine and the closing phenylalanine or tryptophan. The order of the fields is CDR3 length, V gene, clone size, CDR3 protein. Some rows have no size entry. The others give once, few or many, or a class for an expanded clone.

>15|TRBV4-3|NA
CASSQDKDNVVEQYF
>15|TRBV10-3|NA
CAISDPKDTYQPQHF
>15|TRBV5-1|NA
CASSLGTERTDTQYF
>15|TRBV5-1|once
CASSLDRVGYNEQFF
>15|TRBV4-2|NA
CASSQEGGRAYEQYF
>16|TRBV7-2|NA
CASSFAPQGGAYEQYF
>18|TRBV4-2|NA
CASSQAAAGFIAYNEQFF
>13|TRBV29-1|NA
CSVGDRAGQPQHF
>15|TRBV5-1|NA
CASSVTGFGDSPLHF
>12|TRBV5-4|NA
CASSDTNTEAFF
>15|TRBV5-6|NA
CASSTRDRGNSPLHF
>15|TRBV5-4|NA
CASSLGGQDNEKLFF
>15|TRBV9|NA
CASSVHPGALNEQYF
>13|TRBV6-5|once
CASSGVMTDTQYF
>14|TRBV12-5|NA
CASGLGGSNQPQHF
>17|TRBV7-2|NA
CASSLEASGRGPDTQYF
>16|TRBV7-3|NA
CASSLVARSSNQPQHF
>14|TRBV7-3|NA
CASSPSTGRQTQYF
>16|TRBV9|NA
CASSVSAGSGLDTQYF
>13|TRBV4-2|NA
CASRYSVGGTQYF
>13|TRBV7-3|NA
CASSSELQDTQYF
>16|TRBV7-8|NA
CASTAGSMRGTGELFF
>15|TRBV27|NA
CASSRVGGGQDTQYF
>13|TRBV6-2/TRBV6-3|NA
CASSYKGAGELFF
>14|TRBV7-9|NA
CASSSAGGTYEQYF
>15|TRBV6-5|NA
CASRNLNRGAGELFF
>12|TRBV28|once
CASSFLTGELFF
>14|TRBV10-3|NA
CATRNREGTDTQYF
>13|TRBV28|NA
CASSLYASYEQYF
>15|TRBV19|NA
CARPKVRDTPYEQYF
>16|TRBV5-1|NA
CASSSEWEMPTDTQYF
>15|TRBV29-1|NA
CSSSGTGGGWETQYF
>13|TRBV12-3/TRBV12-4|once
CASSPDRFREQYF
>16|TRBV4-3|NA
CASSQFLADSYNEQFF
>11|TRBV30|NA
CAWSERGGYTF
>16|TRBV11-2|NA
CASSLGSLAGLGEQFF
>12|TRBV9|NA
CASSVSDNEQFF
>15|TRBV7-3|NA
CASSLGSPLTGELFF
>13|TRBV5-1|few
CASSVRGETEAFF
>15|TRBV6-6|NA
CASSFTGASSYEQYF
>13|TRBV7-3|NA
CASSLDREETQYF
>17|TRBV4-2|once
CASSQERAGGRYNEQFF
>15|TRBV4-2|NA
CASSQDWELNNEQFF
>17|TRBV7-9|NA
CASSSPGQGADTGELFF
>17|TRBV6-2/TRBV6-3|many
CASSYPGTLLGANVLTF
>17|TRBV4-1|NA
CASSQRTSGGARDEQFF
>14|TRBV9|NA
CASSVTTGNYEQYF
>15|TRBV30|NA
CAWSVGAGVYNEQFF
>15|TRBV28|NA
CASSLWGHANTEAFF
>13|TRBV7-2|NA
CASSRRGGSEQFF
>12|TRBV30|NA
CAWSDSYNEQFF
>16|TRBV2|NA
CASSGGLPPNTGELFF
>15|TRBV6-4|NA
CASSDLAGGTDTQYF
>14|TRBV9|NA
CASSPPGGLKTQYF
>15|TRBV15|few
CATSRVAGEGSPLHF
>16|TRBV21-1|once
CASSKQDTSSYNEQFF
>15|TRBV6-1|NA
CASSDAGPNAGELFF
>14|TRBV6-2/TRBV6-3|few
CASSSGGLNTEAFF
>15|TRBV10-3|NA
CAISEPQGVGSPLHF
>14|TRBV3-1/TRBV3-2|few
CASTLDRNTGELFF